Each of the 21 T cell receptor beta chains below was sequenced from the same sample in a study of T cells after yellow fever vaccination. TCRdb recomputed calls from the 5' RACE reads with MiXCR, one row per CDR3 protein. The sample lists 320,000 or so distinct CDR3 sequences; roughly 7.5% were seen once. The sequenced sample was PBMCs, obtained roughly seven weeks after the first yellow fever vaccination. These receptors came from a man between 18 and 35 years old who received the YFV17D yellow fever vaccine.

The chain has TRBV20-1 and TRBJ2-7; 7 bases fit TRBD1. The germline CDR1 and CDR2 sequences are DFQATT and SNEGSKA (reference sequence). This CDR3 is 15 amino acids long. V shed 0 bases and J 1 base; nucleotides not matched to a gene: 6. The CDR3: CSARDIGGRSYEQYF. For the CDR3, the DNA is TGCAGTGCTAGAGATATAGGGGGCAGGTCCTACGAGCAGTACTTC.

This clonotype has only a few counts. A read error may explain this, as a much larger clone is one base away. This chain's CDR3 is CSAATGTGNLGEQFF. The CDR3 bases are TGCAGTGCTGCGACCGGGACTGGTAATCTCGGTGAGCAGTTCTTC. This chain links TRBV20-1 with TRBJ2-1; possibly TRBD2 for D (6 bases). With 5 bases removed from V and 9 bases from J, the gap between germline ends came to 23 bases. CDR1 is DFQATT and CDR2 is SNEGSKA in the germline V gene (reference sequence). This CDR3 has 15 residues.

V is TRBV18 and J is TRBJ2-3, with D uncertain. V was clipped by 2 bases and J by 6 bases, with 9 bases between them. The CDR3 runs to 13 residues. Germline V gene data show CDR1 as KGHSH and CDR2 as LQKENI. The CDR3 bases are TGTGCCAGCTCACCAGCGGCTGCGGATACGCAGTATTTT. Translating it yields CASSPAAADTQYF.

This clonotype has more than one count but fewer than ten. The CDR3 DNA follows: TGTGCCAGCAGACCTCAGGGGAAGTACAATGAGCAGTTCTTC. The encoded protein is CASRPQGKYNEQFF. The chain joins TRBV28 to TRBJ2-1; D perhaps matches TRBD1 (6 bases). Trimming pared 6 bases from V and 4 bases from J, leaving 13 bases between. There are 14 residues in the CDR3. Germline V gene data show CDR1 as MDHEN and CDR2 as SYDVKM.

The sample holds a few counts of this clonotype. V gene TRBV20-1 combines with J gene TRBJ1-5, with TRBD1 matching 8 bases. The CDR3 is 15 residues long. CDR1 DFQATT and CDR2 SNEGSKA come from the germline V gene (reference sequence). V lost 3 bases and J lost 7; bases outside the gene matches: 11. Here the CDR3 reads CSASLPLTGVQPQHF. The CDR3 bases are TGCAGTGCTAGTCTCCCCCTGACAGGGGTCCAGCCCCAGCATTTT.

The rearrangement joins TRBV7-8 to TRBJ2-7; 9 bases are shared with TRBD2. The CDR3 has 19 amino acids. The V gene's germline CDR1 is SGHVS and CDR2 FQNEAQ. V shed 3 bases, J shed 2 bases, and the junction held 17 bases outside the gene matches. The CDR3: CASSLGRWSGGRNTYEQYV. CDR3 nucleotide sequence: TGTGCCAGCAGCTTGGGCCGATGGAGCGGGGGGCGAAACACCTACGAGCAGTACGTC.

This chain links TRBV19 with TRBJ1-6; no reliable D call. Germline V gene lookup returns CDR1 LNHDA and CDR2 SQIVND (reference sequence). V lost 6 bases and J lost 4, with 10 bases in between. This CDR3 is built from 14 residues. As DNA, the CDR3 is TGTGCCAGTAGGGGAAAGGTGTATAATTCACCCCTCCACTTT. This gives the protein CASRGKVYNSPLHF.

This clonotype was observed at least ten times. The chain links TRBV7-2 to TRBJ1-2; 7 bases are shared with TRBD1. Germline trimming cut 1 base from V and 4 bases from J; bases unmatched to any gene: 0. CDR3 size: 13 residues. Germline V lookup: CDR1 SGHTA, CDR2 FQGNSA. CDR3 nucleotides: TGTGCCAGCAGCTTAGGGGACAGCTATGGCTACACCTTC. It is translated as CASSLGDSYGYTF.

The chain combines TRBV5-1 with TRBJ2-7, with D possibly matching TRBD1 (5 bases). CDR3 length: 14 amino acids. V gave up 0 bases and J gave up 2 bases, with 9 bases separating them. CDR1 and CDR2 from the germline V gene are SGHRS and YFSETQ. The CDR3 DNA follows: TGCGCCAGCAGCTTGGACAGGTTAGCCTACGAGCAGTACTTC. This sequence encodes CASSLDRLAYEQYF. The full variable domain, its missing parts supplied by reference TRBV5-1 and TRBJ2-7, is KAGVTQTPRYLIKTRGQQVTLSCSPISGHRSVSWYQQTPGQGLQFLFEYFSETQRNKGNFPGRFSGRQFSNSRSEMNVSTLELGDSALYLCASSLDRLAYEQYFGPGTRLTVT.

The chain recombines TRBV7-3 with TRBJ1-2; no clear D gene. Trimming cost V 6 bases and J 10 bases, with 18 bases left between them. CDR1 SGHTA and CDR2 FQGTGA come from the germline V gene. The CDR3 length is 13 residues. The CDR3 DNA follows: TGTGCCAGCAGTTTAGGACTTTTTGGGGACTACACCTTC. It translates to CASSLGLFGDYTF. The full variable domain, its missing parts supplied by reference TRBV7-3 and TRBJ1-2, is GAGVSQTPSNKVTEKGKYVELRCDPISGHTALYWYRQSLGQGPEFLIYFQGTGAADDSGLPNDRFFAVRPEGSVSTLKIQRTERGDSAVYLCASSLGLFGDYTFGSGTRLTVV.

Only a few counts were recorded for this clonotype. This sequence joins TRBV7-9 and TRBJ2-3; 7 bases are a match to TRBD1. The CDR3 is 15 residues long. With 3 bases clipped from V and 4 bases from J, the junction kept 7 bases outside the gene matches. Germline V gene lookup returns CDR1 SEHNR and CDR2 FQNEAQ (reference sequence). The CDR3 DNA follows: TGTGCCAGCAGCTTGGAAGGGACAGTCGCAGATACGCAGTATTTT. Translating it yields CASSLEGTVADTQYF.

This clonotype came up many times. J is TRBJ2-1 and V is TRBV5-1; 8 positions match TRBD2. Trimming removed 3 bases from V and 7 bases from J; junction bases left unmatched: 9. CDR1 and CDR2 (germline): SGHRS, YFSETQ. The CDR3 covers 15 residues. Here the CDR3 reads CASSYERGPNNEQFF. The CDR3 coding sequence is TGCGCCAGCAGCTACGAGCGGGGGCCCAATAATGAGCAGTTCTTC.

This chain links TRBV5-1 with TRBJ1-1; the D is unclear. This CDR3 has 13 residues. Germline CDR1 reads SGHRS; CDR2 reads YFSETQ. V gave up 0 bases and J gave up 8 bases, with 11 bases separating them. CDR3 bases: TGCGCCAGCAGCTTGGCCGACGGAGAAGAAGCTTTCTTT. This codes for CASSLADGEEAFF.

In its sample, this clonotype was seen many times. This chain links TRBV27 with TRBJ1-1; tentative D call: TRBD1 (6 bases). V lost 8 bases to trimming and J lost 7 bases, with 17 bases between them. Germline-derived CDR1 and CDR2 are MNHEY and SMNVEV (reference sequence). CDR3 length: 13 residues. The DNA of the CDR3 is TGTGCCAGCGGCACCCTTCCAGGGGATGAAGCTTTCTTT. It specifies CASGTLPGDEAFF.

This clonotype was recorded at least ten times. The chain joins TRBV18 to TRBJ1-1; D remains unclear. V lost 6 bases and J 1 base, leaving 12 bases between the germline ends. Germline V gives CDR1 KGHSH, CDR2 LQKENI. This CDR3 contains 14 residues. Here the CDR3 DNA reads TGTGCCAGCTCCCCTGGGCCGGGGAACACTGAAGCTTTCTTT. Translating gives CASSPGPGNTEAFF.

The chain recombines TRBV12-3 or TRBV12-4 with TRBJ1-6; the D is unclear. Trimming left V 7 bases short and J 12 bases short, with 13 bases between. This CDR3 is built from 12 residues. In nucleotides, the CDR3 is TGTGCCAGCAATTGGGGAGGAGGACCCCTCCACTTT. This sequence encodes CASNWGGGPLHF.

Regarding this clonotype: Mismatch with germline at one junction end may stem from a read error. The chain carries TRBV20-1 and TRBJ2-3, with 8 bases matching TRBD2. Germline V gene lookup returns CDR1 DFQATT and CDR2 SNEGSKA (reference sequence). The CDR3 contains 16 residues. CDR3 sequence: CCAYNPGLGITDTQYF. CDR3 DNA: TGCTGTGCTTATAACCCGGGACTAGGGATCACAGATACGCAGTATTTT.

The chain couples TRBV7-9 to TRBJ2-7; D is unclear. The germline V gene encodes CDR1 SEHNR and CDR2 FQNEAQ (reference sequence). Trimming removed 1 base from V and 1 base from J, with 11 bases in between. This CDR3 comprises 15 residues. CDR3 loop: CASSLGSKGSYEQYF. The CDR3 DNA reads as TGTGCCAGCAGCTTAGGCTCGAAAGGTTCCTACGAGCAGTACTTC.

J is TRBJ2-5 and V is TRBV5-1; D is perhaps TRBD1 or TRBD2 (5 bases each). Germline V gene data show CDR1 as SGHRS and CDR2 as YFSETQ. V lost 4 bases to trimming and J lost 4 bases, with 17 bases between them. The CDR3 is made up of 15 amino acids. DNA of the CDR3: TGCGCCAGCAGCGATGGGGGTTTTGACCGAGAGACCCAGTACTTC. Translated, it gives CASSDGGFDRETQYF.

The sample holds many counts of this clonotype. This chain joins TRBV7-2 and TRBJ2-6, with D possibly matching TRBD2 (7 bases). This CDR3 region has 17 residues. Trimming shortened V by 8 bases and J by 0 bases, and 17 bases separated the two germline ends. Looked up from germline, CDR1 is SGHTA and CDR2 is FQGNSA. The CDR3, as DNA: TGTGCCAGCCGAGAACGGCGGGGGCTCTCTGGGGCCAACGTCCTGACTTTC. Its translation: CASRERRGLSGANVLTF.

The table lists this clonotype with a few counts. The chain uses TRBV11-2 and TRBJ1-2; D uncertain. Trimming stripped 0 bases from V and 1 base from J, with 6 bases between. From germline, CDR1 is SGHAT and CDR2 FQNNGV. The CDR3 loop spans 14 amino acids. The CDR3: CASSLDPRNYGYTF. CDR3 DNA: TGTGCCAGCAGCTTAGATCCCCGTAACTATGGCTACACCTTC.